These 8 T cell receptor beta chains originate from one sample sequenced in a study of blood T cell repertoires in COVID-19. Sequenced by immunoSEQ multiplex PCR; TCRdb stores in-frame clones only, minus some. In the table there are 150,000 to 200,000 clones, over 65% of which are singletons. Source material: peripheral blood. These receptors came from an elderly woman with acute or convalescent COVID-19.

V is TRBV4-1 and J is TRBJ2-2; 12 bases agree with TRBD2. Losses at the gene ends were 5 bases for V and 7 bases for J; bases not matched to a gene: 5. The CDR3 is made up of 15 amino acids. CDR1 is MGHRA, CDR2 YSYEKL, per germline. The CDR3 coding sequence is TGCGCCAGCAGCGGACTAGCGGGAAATATCGGGGAGCTGTTTTTT. It specifies CASSGLAGNIGELFF.

J is TRBJ1-1 and V is TRBV18, with D possibly being TRBD1 (5 bases). Germline values: CDR1 KGHSH, CDR2 LQKENI. V lost 0 bases to trimming and J lost 4 bases, with 18 bases between them. CDR3 size: 17 residues. The DNA of the CDR3 is TGTGCCAGCTCACCACCTCAAGGGGCCTTTGGTAGCACTGAAGCTTTCTTT. The encoded protein is CASSPPQGAFGSTEAFF.

The count of this clone is one. Here the CDR3 reads CASSVGGRTNEKLFF. The CDR3 DNA follows: TGTGCCAGCAGCGTAGGGGGGCGGACTAATGAAAAACTGTTTTTT. This chain links TRBV9 with TRBJ1-4; a possible D gene is TRBD1 (6 bases). Trimming left V 0 bases short and J 2 bases short, with 8 bases between. The CDR3 runs to 15 residues. CDR1 SGDLS and CDR2 YYNGEE come from the germline V gene.

The chain uses TRBV27 and TRBJ1-2; 12 bases agree with TRBD1. The CDR3 loop spans 13 amino acids. The V gene end was trimmed by 4 bases and the J gene end by 8 bases; junction bases not matched to a gene: 2. CDR1 and CDR2 (germline): MNHEY, SMNVEV (reference sequence). DNA for the CDR3: TGTGCCAGCAGTTGGGACAGGGGGCAAGGCTACACCTTC. Its translation is CASSWDRGQGYTF.

This clone was observed once. V usage is TRBV7-2 and J usage is TRBJ2-2, with 13 bases that match TRBD2. With 4 bases clipped from V and 4 bases from J, the junction kept 3 bases outside the gene matches. The V gene's germline CDR1 is SGHTA and CDR2 FQGNSA. The length of the CDR3 is 16 residues. Written as DNA, the CDR3 is TGTGCCAGCAGCTGGGGGACTAGCGGGGTCACCGGGGAGCTGTTTTTT. Translation: CASSWGTSGVTGELFF.

There are many counts of this clone. The rearrangement joins TRBV15 to TRBJ1-4; D is unclear. This CDR3 spans 14 amino acids. Germline-derived CDR1 and CDR2 are LNHNV and YYDKDF (reference sequence). V lost 0 bases and J 8 bases, leaving 10 bases between the germline ends. The CDR3 coding sequence is TGTGCCACCAGCAGAGATCTTGGGCCGGAAAAACTGTTTTTT. It is translated as CATSRDLGPEKLFF.

This rearrangement joins TRBV6-5 to TRBJ2-7; 12 nucleotides align to TRBD1. The CDR3 has 15 amino acids. V lost 5 bases and J lost 2; bases outside the gene matches: 4. Germline lookup yields CDR1 MNHEY and CDR2 SVGAGI. The CDR3 loop reads CASSQGQGAAYEQYF. CDR3 nucleotides: TGTGCCAGCAGTCAGGGACAGGGGGCGGCCTACGAGCAGTACTTC.

V is TRBV11-3 and J is TRBJ2-1, with TRBD1 matching over 9 bases. This CDR3 comprises 14 residues. With 4 bases clipped from V and 10 bases from J, the junction kept 8 bases outside the gene matches. Germline CDR1 is SGHNT and CDR2 is YENEEA. The CDR3 sequence: CASSSWTGVGEQFF. In nucleotides, the CDR3 is TGTGCCAGCAGCTCGTGGACAGGGGTCGGGGAGCAGTTCTTC.